This TCR beta chain was obtained from a study of shared clonotypes between healthy human individuals. V shed 4 bases and J shed 5 bases, with 16 bases lying between them. The germline gives CDR1 SGHNT, CDR2 YYREEE (reference sequence). CDR3 length equals 15 residues. Sequencing used immunoSEQ multiplex PCR; TCRdb keeps in-frame clones, though not all of them. The data show 550,000 to 700,000 clones, about three quarters seen once. This sequence originates from a woman aged 30 to 39 in good health. The chain combines TRBV5-4 with TRBJ2-1, with D perhaps matching TRBD2 (7 bases). Source material: memory CD4+ T cells sorted from blood. Documented subset: CD45RA-negative fraction. The CDR3 loop reads CASSQGRGADNEQFF. The CDR3 nucleotides read TGTGCCAGCAGCCAGGGCCGGGGGGCGGACAATGAGCAGTTCTTC.